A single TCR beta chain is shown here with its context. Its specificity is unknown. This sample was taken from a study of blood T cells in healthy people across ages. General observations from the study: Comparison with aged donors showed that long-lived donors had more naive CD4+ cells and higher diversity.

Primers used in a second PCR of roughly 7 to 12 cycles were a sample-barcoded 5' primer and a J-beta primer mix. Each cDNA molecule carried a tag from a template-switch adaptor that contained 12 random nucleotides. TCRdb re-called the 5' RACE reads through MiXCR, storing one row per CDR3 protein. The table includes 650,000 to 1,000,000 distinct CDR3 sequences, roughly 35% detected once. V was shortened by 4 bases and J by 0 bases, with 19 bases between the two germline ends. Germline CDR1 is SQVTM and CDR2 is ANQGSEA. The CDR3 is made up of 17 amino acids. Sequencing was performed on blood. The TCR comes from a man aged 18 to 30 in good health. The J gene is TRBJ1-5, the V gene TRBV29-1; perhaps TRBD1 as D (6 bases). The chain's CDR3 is CSVGTDRPPYSNQPQHF. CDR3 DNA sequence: TGCAGCGTTGGGACGGACAGACCCCCTTATAGCAATCAGCCCCAGCATTTT.